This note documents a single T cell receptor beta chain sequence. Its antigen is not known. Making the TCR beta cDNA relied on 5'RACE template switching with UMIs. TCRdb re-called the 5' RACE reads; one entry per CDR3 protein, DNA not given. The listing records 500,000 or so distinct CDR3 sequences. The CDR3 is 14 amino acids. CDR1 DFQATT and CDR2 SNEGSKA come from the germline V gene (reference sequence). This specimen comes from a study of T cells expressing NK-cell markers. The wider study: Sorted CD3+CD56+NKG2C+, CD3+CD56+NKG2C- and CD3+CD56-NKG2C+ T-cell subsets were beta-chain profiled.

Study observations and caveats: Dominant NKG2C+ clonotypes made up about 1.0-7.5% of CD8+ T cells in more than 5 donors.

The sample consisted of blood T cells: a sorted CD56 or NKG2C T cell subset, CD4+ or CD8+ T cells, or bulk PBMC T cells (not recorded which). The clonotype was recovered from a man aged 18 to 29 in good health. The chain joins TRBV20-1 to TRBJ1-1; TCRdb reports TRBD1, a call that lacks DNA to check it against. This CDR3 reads CSARDPRGYTEAFF.